Sequencing of this T cell receptor beta chain was carried out in a study of blood T cell repertoires in COVID-19. Cohorts were based on clinical histories the participants reported. Clones were sequenced by immunoSEQ multiplex PCR, and TCRdb holds only the in-frame ones, with some missing. The data contain approximately 250,000 clones, around 89% of them singletons. The CDR3 is 16 amino acids. Germline V lookup: CDR1 SGHTA, CDR2 FQGTGA. The V and J ends lost 5 bases and 1 base respectively, with 15 bases between them. Sequencing was performed on PBMCs or T cells enriched from blood (not recorded which). The sequence was obtained from a woman aged 25 to 39 who had recovered from COVID-19. This chain joins TRBV7-3 and TRBJ1-3; D is ambiguous. DNA for the CDR3: TGTGCCAGCAGCCCCTGGGAGGGAACATCTGGAAACACCATATATTTT. It is translated as CASSPWEGTSGNTIYF.